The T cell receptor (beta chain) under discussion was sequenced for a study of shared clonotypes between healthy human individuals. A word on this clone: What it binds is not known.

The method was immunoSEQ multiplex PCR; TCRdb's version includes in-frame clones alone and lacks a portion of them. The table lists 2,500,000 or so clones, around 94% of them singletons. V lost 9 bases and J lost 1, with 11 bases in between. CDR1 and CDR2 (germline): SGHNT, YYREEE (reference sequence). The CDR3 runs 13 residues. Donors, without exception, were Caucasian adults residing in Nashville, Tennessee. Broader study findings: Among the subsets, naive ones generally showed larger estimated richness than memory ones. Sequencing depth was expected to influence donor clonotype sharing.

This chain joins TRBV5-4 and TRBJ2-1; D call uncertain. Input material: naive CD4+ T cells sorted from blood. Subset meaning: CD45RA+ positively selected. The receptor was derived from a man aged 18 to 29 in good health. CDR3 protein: CAISTGSYNEQFF. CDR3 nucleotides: TGTGCCATCTCGACCGGGTCCTACAATGAGCAGTTCTTC.